In its sample, the clone carrying this T cell receptor beta chain was seen many times. The source of the sample is a study of T cell clones after liver transplantation. Sequencing used immunoSEQ multiplex PCR; TCRdb keeps in-frame clones, though not all of them. The table has 99,000 or so clones, roughly 80% seen once. Germline V gives CDR1 GTSNPN, CDR2 SVGIG (reference sequence). Unmatched junction bases numbered 6, after V lost 3 bases and J lost 3 bases. CDR3 size: 14 residues. The source is a human donor who received a liver transplant. The sample was CD4+ T cells from blood, taken before liver transplant. The chain carries TRBV30 and TRBJ2-7; 9 bases are a match to TRBD2. Here the CDR3 reads CAWRLAGRGYEQYF. The CDR3 DNA reads TGTGCCTGGAGGCTAGCGGGAAGGGGCTACGAGCAGTACTTC.